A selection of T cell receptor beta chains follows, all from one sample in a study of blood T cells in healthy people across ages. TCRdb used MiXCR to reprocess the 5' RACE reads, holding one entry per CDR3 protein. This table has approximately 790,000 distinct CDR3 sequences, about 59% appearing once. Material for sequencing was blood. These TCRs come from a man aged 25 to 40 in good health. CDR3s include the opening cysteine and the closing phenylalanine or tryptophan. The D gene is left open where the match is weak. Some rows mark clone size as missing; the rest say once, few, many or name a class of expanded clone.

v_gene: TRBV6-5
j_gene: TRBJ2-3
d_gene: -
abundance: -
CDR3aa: CASSYSASLRYTDTQYF
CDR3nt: TGTGCCAGCAGTTACTCGGCCTCCCTAAGATACACAGATACGCAGTATTTT

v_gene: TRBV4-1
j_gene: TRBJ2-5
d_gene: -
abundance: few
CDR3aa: CASSPHSGRSSDQETQYF
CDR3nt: TGCGCCAGCAGCCCACACTCGGGACGGTCGTCGGACCAAGAGACCCAGTACTTC

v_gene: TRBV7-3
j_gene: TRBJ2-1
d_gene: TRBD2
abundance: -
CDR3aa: CASSRAGVSNEQFF
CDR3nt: TGTGCCAGCAGTCGAGCGGGGGTATCGAATGAGCAGTTCTTC

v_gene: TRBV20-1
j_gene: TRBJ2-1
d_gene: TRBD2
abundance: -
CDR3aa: CSAPAGGSSYNEQFF
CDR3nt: TGCAGTGCTCCAGCGGGGGGGAGCTCCTACAATGAGCAGTTCTTC

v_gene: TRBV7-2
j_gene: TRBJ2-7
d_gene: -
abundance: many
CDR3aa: CASSFSEAYEQYF
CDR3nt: TGTGCCAGCAGCTTTTCTGAAGCCTACGAGCAGTACTTC

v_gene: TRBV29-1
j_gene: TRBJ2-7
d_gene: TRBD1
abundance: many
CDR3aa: CSVGQGMSYEQYF
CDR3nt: TGCAGCGTTGGACAGGGGATGTCCTACGAGCAGTACTTC

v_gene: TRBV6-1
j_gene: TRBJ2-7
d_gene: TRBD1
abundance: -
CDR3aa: CASRPGTGVNEQYF
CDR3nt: TGTGCCAGCAGACCCGGGACAGGGGTAAACGAGCAGTACTTC

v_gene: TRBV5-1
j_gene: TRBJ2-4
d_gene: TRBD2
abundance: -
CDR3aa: CASSALGTTKNIQYF
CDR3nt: TGCGCCAGCAGCGCTCTCGGGACTACCAAAAACATTCAGTACTTC

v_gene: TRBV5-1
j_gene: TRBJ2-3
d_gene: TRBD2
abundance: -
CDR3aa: CASTIAGVTDTQYF
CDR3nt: TGCGCCAGCACCATAGCGGGGGTCACAGATACGCAGTATTTT

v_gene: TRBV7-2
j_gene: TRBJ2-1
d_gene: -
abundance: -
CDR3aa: CASSLGAGGGNEQFF
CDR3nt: TGTGCCAGCAGCTTAGGGGCAGGGGGAGGGAATGAGCAGTTCTTC

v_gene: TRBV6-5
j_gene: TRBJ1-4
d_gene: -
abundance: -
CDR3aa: CASSYRQGNEKLFF
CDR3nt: TGTGCCAGCAGTTATAGGCAGGGGAATGAAAAACTGTTTTTT

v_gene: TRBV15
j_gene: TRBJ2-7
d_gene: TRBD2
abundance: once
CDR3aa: CATRGTGGSEQYF
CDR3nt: TGTGCCACTCGTGGGACGGGGGGAAGCGAGCAGTACTTC

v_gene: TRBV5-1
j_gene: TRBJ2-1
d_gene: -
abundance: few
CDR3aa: CASRQKGRGDLDNEQFF
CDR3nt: TGCGCCAGCAGACAGAAAGGCCGCGGTGATCTGGACAATGAGCAGTTCTTC

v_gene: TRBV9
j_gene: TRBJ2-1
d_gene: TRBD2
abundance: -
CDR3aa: CASSFGGGLQPYNEQFF
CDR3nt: TGTGCCAGCAGTTTTGGGGGGGGACTTCAGCCCTACAATGAGCAGTTCTTC

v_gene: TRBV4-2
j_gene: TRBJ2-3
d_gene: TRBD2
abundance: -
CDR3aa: CASSIAPAGATYTDTQYF
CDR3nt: TGTGCCAGCAGCATAGCACCAGCGGGGGCTACCTACACAGATACGCAGTATTTT

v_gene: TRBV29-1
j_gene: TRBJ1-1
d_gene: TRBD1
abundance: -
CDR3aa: CSVEGDREDTEAFF
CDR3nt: TGCAGCGTCGAGGGAGACAGGGAGGACACTGAAGCTTTCTTT

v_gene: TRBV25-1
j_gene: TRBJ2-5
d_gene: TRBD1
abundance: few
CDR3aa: CASIDRGAGETQYF
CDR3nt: TGTGCCAGCATCGACAGGGGAGCAGGGGAGACCCAGTACTTC

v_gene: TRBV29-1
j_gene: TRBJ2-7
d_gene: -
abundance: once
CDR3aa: CSVESEEYEQYF
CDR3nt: TGCAGCGTTGAGTCAGAGGAATACGAGCAGTACTTC

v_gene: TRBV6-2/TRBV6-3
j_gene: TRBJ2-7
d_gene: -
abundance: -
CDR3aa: CASSYGLTTYEQYF
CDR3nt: TGTGCCAGCAGTTACGGACTCACCACCTACGAGCAGTACTTC

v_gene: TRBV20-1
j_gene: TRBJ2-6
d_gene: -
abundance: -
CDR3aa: CSARPPMGANVLTF
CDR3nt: TGCAGTGCCCGCCCCCCGATGGGGGCCAACGTCCTGACTTTC

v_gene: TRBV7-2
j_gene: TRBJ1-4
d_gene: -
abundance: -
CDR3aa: CASSLVITTNEKLFF
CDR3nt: TGTGCCAGCAGCTTAGTGATTACAACTAATGAAAAACTGTTTTTT

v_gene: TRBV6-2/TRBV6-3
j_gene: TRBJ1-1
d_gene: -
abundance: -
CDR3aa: CASSYSNRGNTEAFF
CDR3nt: TGTGCCAGCAGTTACTCGAATCGGGGAAACACTGAAGCTTTCTTT

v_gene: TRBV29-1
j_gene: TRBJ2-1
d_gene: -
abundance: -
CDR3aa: CSVVPTGSSYNEQFF
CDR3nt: TGCAGCGTTGTCCCTACAGGGAGCTCCTACAATGAGCAGTTCTTC

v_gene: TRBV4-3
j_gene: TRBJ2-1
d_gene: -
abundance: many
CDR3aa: CASSLILGGEQFF
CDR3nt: TGCGCCAGCAGCCTAATATTGGGGGGCGAGCAGTTCTTC

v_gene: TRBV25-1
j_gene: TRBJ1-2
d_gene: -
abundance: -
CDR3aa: CAGSDQAARGYTF
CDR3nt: TGTGCCGGCAGTGATCAGGCTGCACGCGGCTACACCTTC

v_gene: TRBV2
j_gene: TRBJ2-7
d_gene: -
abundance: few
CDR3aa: CASTGRGLWSYEQYF
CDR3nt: TGTGCCAGCACCGGGCGTGGGCTCTGGTCCTACGAGCAGTACTTC